The next 16 T cell receptor beta chains were all read from a single sample in a study of beta chain features in type 1 diabetes. The authors reverse transcribed all of the isolated RNA, so sequencing captured expressed TCRB transcripts. The data were produced by immunoSEQ multiplex PCR, yet TCRdb's version contains in-frame clones alone and is incomplete. The repertoire consists of about 450,000 clones, with roughly 11% occurring once and the leading ten covering 0.046%. The sample was naive CD4+ T cells from blood. These receptors originate from a woman aged 18-29 years in good health.

This chain connects TRBV4-1 to TRBJ1-2; a weak D match, TRBD1 (5 bases). CDR1 is MGHRA and CDR2 is YSYEKL in the germline V gene. The V end lost 3 bases, the J end lost 3 bases, and 8 bases lay between the germline ends. The CDR3 is 13 residues long. DNA of the CDR3: TGCGCCAGCAGCCAGCTAGGGGACTATGGCTACACCTTC. Translating it yields CASSQLGDYGYTF.

This rearrangement joins TRBV7-2 to TRBJ2-1; D might be TRBD2 (6 bases). The CDR3 extends over 15 amino acids. V lost 5 bases and J 3 bases, leaving 14 bases between the germline ends. Germline CDR1 and CDR2: SGHTA and FQGNSA. CDR3 region: CASSGGRALYNEQFF. The CDR3 DNA reads TGTGCCAGCAGCGGAGGGCGGGCCCTCTACAATGAGCAGTTCTTC.

J is TRBJ1-5 and V is TRBV4-2, with no clear D. There are 16 residues in the CDR3. Germline assignment: CDR1 LGHNA and CDR2 YNFKEQ. V gave up 0 bases and J gave up 0 bases, with 9 bases separating them. In nucleotides, the CDR3 is TGTGCCAGCAGCCAAGATGCGGGGTATAGCAATCAGCCCCAGCATTTT. Translation: CASSQDAGYSNQPQHF.

This clone was seen more than once but under ten times. The junction and the germline gene differ at one end; a read error may be behind it. V gene TRBV29-1 combines with J gene TRBJ2-7; perhaps D is TRBD1 or TRBD2 (6 bases each). This CDR3 has 12 residues. Germline V lookup: CDR1 SQVTM, CDR2 ANQGSEA. CDR3: CSVRVGGYGQYF. Here the CDR3 DNA reads TGCAGCGTTCGGGTCGGGGGCTACGGGCAGTACTTC.

The V call is TRBV7-2, the J call TRBJ1-6; D possibly corresponds to TRBD1 (6 bases). Germline lookup yields CDR1 SGHTA and CDR2 FQGNSA. The CDR3 totals 15 residues. The ends were cut back, 0 bases at V and 5 bases at J, with 8 bases in the middle. The CDR3: CASSLAGGNNSPLHF. Here the CDR3 DNA reads TGTGCCAGCAGCTTAGCAGGGGGGAATAATTCACCCCTCCACTTT.

This clone was counted a few times. CDR3 amino acids: CASSPGGGTTNEKLFF. The DNA for the CDR3 is TGTGCCAGCAGCCCGGGCGGAGGAACGACTAATGAAAAACTGTTTTTT. V gene TRBV7-9 combines with J gene TRBJ1-4; D is unresolved. This CDR3 contains 16 residues. Between the trimmed V and J ends, which lost 5 bases and 2 bases, there was a span of 15 bases. Germline lookup yields CDR1 SEHNR and CDR2 FQNEAQ (reference sequence).

A few counts support this clone. The rearrangement joins TRBV29-1 to TRBJ1-1; maybe TRBD1 (5 bases). This CDR3 spans 14 amino acids. In germline, CDR1 is SQVTM, CDR2 ANQGSEA. V gave up 6 bases and J gave up 3 bases, with 17 bases separating them. The chain's CDR3 is CSVVGLKRDTEAFF. The CDR3 nucleotides read TGCAGCGTGGTGGGACTAAAAAGGGACACTGAAGCTTTCTTT. The whole variable domain, remainder taken from reference TRBV29-1 and TRBJ1-1, is SAVISQKPSRDICQRGTSLTIQCQVDSQVTMMFWYRQQPGQSLTLIATANQGSEATYESGFVIDKFPISRPNLTFSTLTVSNMSPEDSSIYLCSVVGLKRDTEAFFGQGTRLTVV.

The sample holds a few counts of this clone. CDR3 region: CASSPGTVNEQFF. In DNA, the CDR3 is TGTGCCAGCAGCCCCGGGACAGTCAATGAGCAGTTCTTC. The chain joins TRBV7-2 to TRBJ2-1, with 7 bases aligning to TRBD1. Germline-derived CDR1 and CDR2 are SGHTA and FQGNSA. The V gene end was trimmed by 5 bases and the J gene end by 6 bases; junction bases not matched to a gene: 4. This CDR3 region has 13 residues. Full variable domain (rest looked up from reference TRBV7-2 and TRBJ2-1): GAGVSQSPSNKVTEKGKDVELRCDPISGHTALYWYRQSLGQGLEFLIYFQGNSAPDKSGLPSDRFSAERTGGSVSTLTIQRTQQEDSAVYLCASSPGTVNEQFFGPGTRLTVL.

This clone was seen a handful of times. The chain links TRBV18 to TRBJ2-7, with TRBD1 identical over 11 bases. The J segment lost 7 bases and the V segment lost 1 base, leaving 9 bases of the junction unmatched. There are 16 residues in the CDR3. Germline lookup yields CDR1 KGHSH and CDR2 LQKENI. In DNA form, the CDR3 reads TGTGCCAGCTCACCACTCACTGGGACAGGGGGTGGTGAGCAGTACGTC. It is translated as CASSPLTGTGGGEQYV.

This clone was detected a few times. The chain has TRBV5-6 and TRBJ2-1; no reliable D call. Germline values: CDR1 SGHDT, CDR2 YYEEEE. Between the trimmed V and J ends, which lost 3 bases and 4 bases, there was a span of 14 bases. This CDR3 is 15 amino acids long. CDR3 DNA sequence: TGTGCCAGCAGCTCTTTCATTGGACCTTACAATGAGCAGTTCTTC. Its protein product is CASSSFIGPYNEQFF.

The chain joins TRBV25-1 to TRBJ2-1; 8 bases are a match to TRBD2. With V trimmed by 5 bases and J by 8 bases, 11 bases remained unmatched. The CDR3 consists of 15 residues. Germline loops: CDR1 MGHDK, CDR2 SYGVNS. CDR3 sequence (DNA): TGTGCCAGCAGTCCCGGGACTAGTGCGAGGTATGAGCAGTTCTTC. Protein sequence: CASSPGTSARYEQFF.

This chain uses TRBV5-4 with TRBJ1-5, with D perhaps matching TRBD1 (5 bases). CDR1 is SGHNT, CDR2 YYREEE, per germline (reference sequence). V shed 2 bases and J shed 11 bases, with 14 bases lying between them. The CDR3 totals 13 residues. The DNA for the CDR3 is TGTGCCAGCAGCTTCTCGGGGGATGAGACCCAGCATTTT. Translated: CASSFSGDETQHF.

The chain uses TRBV29-1 and TRBJ2-7; tentative D call: TRBD1 (6 bases). Trimming shortened V by 4 bases and J by 3 bases, and 22 bases separated the two germline ends. This CDR3 comprises 16 residues. The V gene's germline CDR1 is SQVTM and CDR2 ANQGSEA. CDR3 sequence: CSVAGTWPEQGYEQYF. DNA of the CDR3: TGCAGCGTTGCTGGGACCTGGCCTGAACAGGGCTACGAGCAGTACTTC.

This clone was detected only a few times. This chain links TRBV7-9 with TRBJ1-2; possibly TRBD1 for D (6 bases). In germline, CDR1 is SEHNR, CDR2 FQNEAQ (reference sequence). V was pared by 1 base and J by 4 bases, with 10 bases between. CDR3 length: 14 residues. DNA for the CDR3: TGTGCCAGCAGCTTAGGGACAGCAGTCTATGGCTACACCTTC. It translates to CASSLGTAVYGYTF.

This clone was counted between two and nine times. This chain joins TRBV12-2 and TRBJ2-7; the table's TRBD2 call for D was not verified on the DNA. TRBV12-2 is shown as a pseudogene. The CDR3 runs to 17 residues. In nucleotides, the CDR3 is TGTGCAAGTCGCTTATCTACCCCGGGAGTCGAGACCTACGAGCAGTACTTC. This codes for CASRLSTPGVETYEQYF.

This sequence joins TRBV10-3 and TRBJ1-6; D perhaps matches TRBD1 (6 bases). The CDR3 covers 12 residues. V was pared by 5 bases and J by 10 bases, with 9 bases between. Looked up from germline, CDR1 is ENHRY and CDR2 is SYGVKD. CDR3 DNA: TGTGCCATCAGTCAGGGGACCTCACCCCTCCACTTT. It encodes CAISQGTSPLHF.